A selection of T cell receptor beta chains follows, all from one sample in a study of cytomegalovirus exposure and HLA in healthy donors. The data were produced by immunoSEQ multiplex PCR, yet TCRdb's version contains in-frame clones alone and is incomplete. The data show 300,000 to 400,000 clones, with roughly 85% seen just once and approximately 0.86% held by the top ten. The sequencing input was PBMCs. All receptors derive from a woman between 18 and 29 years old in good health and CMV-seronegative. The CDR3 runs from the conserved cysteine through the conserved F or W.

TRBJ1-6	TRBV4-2	CASSQAQGIPNSPLHF
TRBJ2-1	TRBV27	CASRAISYNEQFF
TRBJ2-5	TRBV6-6	CASSSSGVQETQYF
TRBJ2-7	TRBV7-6	CASSPWTSGDGEQYF
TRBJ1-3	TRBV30	CAWARTDRAISGNTIYF
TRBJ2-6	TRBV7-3	CASRPGSSGANVLTF
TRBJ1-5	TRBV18	CASSPRTGSDQPQHF
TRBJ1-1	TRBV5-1	CASGLTEMNTEAFF
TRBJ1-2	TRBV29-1	CSVYDPTPNYGYTF
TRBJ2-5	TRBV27	CASSSFPLLAGGETQYF
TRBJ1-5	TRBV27	CASSPTLRGRQPQHF
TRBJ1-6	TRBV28	CASSSGGGVGNSPLHF
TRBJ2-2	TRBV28	CASKRARGRNTGELFF
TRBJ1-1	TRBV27	CASSLGSGSLPEAFF
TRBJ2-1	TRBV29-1	CSVFGGYNEQFF
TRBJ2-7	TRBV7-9	CASSPAGDEQYF
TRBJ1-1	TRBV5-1	CASTPMTGLNTEAFF
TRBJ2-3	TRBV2	CASRTGLAGGPASTDTQYF
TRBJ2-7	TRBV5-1	CASSFSGTDYEQYF
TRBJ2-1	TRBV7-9	CASSPATREQFF
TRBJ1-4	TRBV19	CASKEGRKHEKLFF
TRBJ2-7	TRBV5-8	CASNRGYSYEQYF
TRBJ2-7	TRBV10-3	CANGGGYPYEQYF